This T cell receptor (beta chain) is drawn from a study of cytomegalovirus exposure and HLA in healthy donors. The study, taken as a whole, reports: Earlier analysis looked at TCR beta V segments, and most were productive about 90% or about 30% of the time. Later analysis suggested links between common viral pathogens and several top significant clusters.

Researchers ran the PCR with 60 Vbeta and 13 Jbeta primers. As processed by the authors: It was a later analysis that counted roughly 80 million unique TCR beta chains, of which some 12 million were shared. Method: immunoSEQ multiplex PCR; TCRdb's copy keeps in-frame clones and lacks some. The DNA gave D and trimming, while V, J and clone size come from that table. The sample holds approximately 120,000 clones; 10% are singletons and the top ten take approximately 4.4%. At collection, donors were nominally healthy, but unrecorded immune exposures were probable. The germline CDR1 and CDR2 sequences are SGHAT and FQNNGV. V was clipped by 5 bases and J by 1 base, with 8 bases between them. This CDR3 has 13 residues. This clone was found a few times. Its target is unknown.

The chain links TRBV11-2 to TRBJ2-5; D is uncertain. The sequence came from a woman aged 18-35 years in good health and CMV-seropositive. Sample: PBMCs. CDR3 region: CASSQESQETQYF. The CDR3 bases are TGTGCCAGCAGCCAAGAGAGCCAAGAGACCCAGTACTTC.